This T cell receptor beta chain is from a study of cytomegalovirus exposure and HLA in healthy donors. The CDR3 covers 14 residues. CDR1 LNHDA and CDR2 SQIVND come from the germline V gene (reference sequence). J was trimmed by 8 bases and V by 10 bases; bases with no gene match: 11. The donors were members of the roughly 120-subject validation cohort (separate from the approximately 670-subject first cohort). Data came from immunoSEQ multiplex PCR; TCRdb stores just in-frame clones and leaves some out. The table has around 250,000 clones, about nine tenths seen once; the top ten hold 3% to 3.5%. The clonotype comes from a woman aged 25 to 39 in good health and CMV-seronegative. This chain links TRBV19 with TRBJ2-1, with TRBD2 identical over 10 bases. The sequencing input was PBMCs. The CDR3 bases are TGTGCCACCTCGCCTAGCGGGAGCTGGGATGAGCAGTTCTTC. Amino acid sequence: CATSPSGSWDEQFF.